This T cell receptor beta chain was recorded in a study of blood T cell repertoires in COVID-19. Study at large: There were acute and convalescent COVID-19 samples, and they came from the United States, Italy and Spain.

The CDR3 contains 14 residues. V dropped 7 bases and J dropped 4 bases, with 17 bases sitting between them. Germline assignment: CDR1 SGDLS and CDR2 YYNGEE. Sequenced by immunoSEQ multiplex PCR; TCRdb stores in-frame clones only, minus some. The data contain almost 25,000 clones, 70% to 90% of them singletons. The Seattle site enrolled patients during active infection and followed them longitudinally. This TCR was recovered from a woman aged 70-85 years with COVID-19, enrolled during active disease. The chain employs TRBV9 and TRBJ1-2, with a tentative D call TRBD1 (6 bases). The sample was peripheral blood. As DNA, the CDR3 is TGTGCCAGCGGAACAGTCCAGGGGACCTATGGCTACACCTTC. Translation gives CASGTVQGTYGYTF.